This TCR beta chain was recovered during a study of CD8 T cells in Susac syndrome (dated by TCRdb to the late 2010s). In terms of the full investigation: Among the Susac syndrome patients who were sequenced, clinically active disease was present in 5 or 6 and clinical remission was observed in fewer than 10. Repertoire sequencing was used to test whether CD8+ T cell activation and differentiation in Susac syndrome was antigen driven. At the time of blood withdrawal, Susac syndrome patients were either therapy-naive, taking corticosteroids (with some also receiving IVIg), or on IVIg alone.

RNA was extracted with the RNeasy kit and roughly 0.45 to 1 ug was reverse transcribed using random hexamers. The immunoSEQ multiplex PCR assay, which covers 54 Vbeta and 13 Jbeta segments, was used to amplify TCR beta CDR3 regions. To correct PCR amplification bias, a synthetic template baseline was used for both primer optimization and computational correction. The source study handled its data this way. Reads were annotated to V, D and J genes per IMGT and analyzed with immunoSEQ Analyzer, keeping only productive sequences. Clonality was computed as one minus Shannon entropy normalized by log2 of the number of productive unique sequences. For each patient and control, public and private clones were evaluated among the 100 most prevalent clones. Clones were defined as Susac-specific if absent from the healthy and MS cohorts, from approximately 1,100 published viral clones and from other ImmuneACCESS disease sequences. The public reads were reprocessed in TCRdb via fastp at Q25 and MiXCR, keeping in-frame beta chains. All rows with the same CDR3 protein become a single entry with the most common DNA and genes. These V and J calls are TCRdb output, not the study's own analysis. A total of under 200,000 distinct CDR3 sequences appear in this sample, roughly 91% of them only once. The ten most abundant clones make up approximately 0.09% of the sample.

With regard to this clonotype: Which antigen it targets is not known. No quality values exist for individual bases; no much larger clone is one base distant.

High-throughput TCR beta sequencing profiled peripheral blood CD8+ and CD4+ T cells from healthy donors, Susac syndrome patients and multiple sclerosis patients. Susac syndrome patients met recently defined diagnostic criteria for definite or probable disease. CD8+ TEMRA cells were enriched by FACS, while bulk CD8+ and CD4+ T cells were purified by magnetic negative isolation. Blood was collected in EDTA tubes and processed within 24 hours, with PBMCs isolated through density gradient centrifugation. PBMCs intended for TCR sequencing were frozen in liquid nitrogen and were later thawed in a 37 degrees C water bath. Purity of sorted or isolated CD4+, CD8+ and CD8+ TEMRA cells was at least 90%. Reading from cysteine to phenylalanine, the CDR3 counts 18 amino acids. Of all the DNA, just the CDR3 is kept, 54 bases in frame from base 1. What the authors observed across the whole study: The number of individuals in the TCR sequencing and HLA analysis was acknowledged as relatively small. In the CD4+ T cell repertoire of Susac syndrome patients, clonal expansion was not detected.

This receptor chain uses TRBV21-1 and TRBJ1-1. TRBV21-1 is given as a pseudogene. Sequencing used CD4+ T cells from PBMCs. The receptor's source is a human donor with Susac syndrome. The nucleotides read TGTGCCAGCAGCAAAGTCGCAAACTTCCAAGCATGGAACACTGAAGCTTTCTTT. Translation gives CASSKVANFQAWNTEAFF.